This T cell receptor (beta chain) was found in a study of cytomegalovirus exposure and HLA in healthy donors. Findings and caveats of the study: Presence/absence results assume similar sequencing depth per donor, which may not hold. Later analysis demonstrated an association between a missense DCLRE1C variant and TCR beta V- and J-gene trimming.

This clone was recorded only once. Its antigen is unknown. The study ran its PCR with 60 Vbeta and 13 Jbeta primers. Data came from immunoSEQ multiplex PCR; TCRdb stores just in-frame clones and leaves some out. The sample has around 190,000 clones, roughly 85% seen once. The CDR3 extends over 15 amino acids. Per germline, CDR1 SGHTA and CDR2 FQGNSA. V lost 0 bases and J lost 7, with 12 bases in between. This rearrangement joins TRBV7-2 to TRBJ1-4, with D perhaps matching TRBD1 (5 bases). The sample taken for sequencing was PBMCs. The sequence came from a young woman in good health and CMV-seropositive. The CDR3 reads CASSLAGGEFEKLFF. The CDR3, as DNA: TGTGCCAGCAGCTTAGCCGGAGGGGAATTTGAAAAACTGTTTTTT.